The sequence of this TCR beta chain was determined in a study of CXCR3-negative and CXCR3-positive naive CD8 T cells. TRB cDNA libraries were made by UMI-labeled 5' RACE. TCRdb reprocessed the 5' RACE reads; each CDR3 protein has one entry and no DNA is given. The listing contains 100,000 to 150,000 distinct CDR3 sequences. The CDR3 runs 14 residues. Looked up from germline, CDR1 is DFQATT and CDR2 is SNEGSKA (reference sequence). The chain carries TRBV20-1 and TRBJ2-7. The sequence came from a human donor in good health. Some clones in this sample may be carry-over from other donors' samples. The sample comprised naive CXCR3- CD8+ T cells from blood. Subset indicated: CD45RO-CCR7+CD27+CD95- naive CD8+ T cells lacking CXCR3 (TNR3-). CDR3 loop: CSARVRDGPYEQYF.